Included here is one T cell receptor beta chain sequence, with context. Its antigen is unknown. Profiled with immunoSEQ multiplex PCR; TCRdb holds only in-frame clones, not every one. The sample includes around 340,000 clones, 85% to 90% of them seen just once. The treatment denotes: some 20 received Ad26.COV2.S at low or high dose, single or two shots; 5 received placebo; per-sample allocation not given. Sample collection was performed on day 63 after the first vaccine or placebo injection. This specimen belongs to a study of Ad26.COV2.S vaccination and SARS-CoV-2 variants. The length of the CDR3 is 14 residues. After removal of 4 bases from V and 4 bases from J, the junction contained 7 bases not matched to a gene. Per germline, CDR1 SGHNT and CDR2 YYREEE (reference sequence). Study results and caveats: Vaccine and placebo recipients had comparable breadth of non-spike TCRs. Post-vaccination spike-specific CD8+ and CD4+ T cell responses reportedly had substantial breadth.

The sequence was obtained from a person between 18 and 65 years old who received the Ad26.COV2.S COVID-19 vaccine or a placebo. This rearrangement joins TRBV5-4 to TRBJ1-1, with TRBD1 identical over 7 bases. The input for sequencing was peripheral blood, taken in a trial of Ad26.COV2.S vaccine versus placebo. CDR3 residues: CASSARQGSTEAFF. The CDR3 DNA reads TGTGCCAGCAGCGCTAGACAGGGAAGCACTGAAGCTTTCTTT.